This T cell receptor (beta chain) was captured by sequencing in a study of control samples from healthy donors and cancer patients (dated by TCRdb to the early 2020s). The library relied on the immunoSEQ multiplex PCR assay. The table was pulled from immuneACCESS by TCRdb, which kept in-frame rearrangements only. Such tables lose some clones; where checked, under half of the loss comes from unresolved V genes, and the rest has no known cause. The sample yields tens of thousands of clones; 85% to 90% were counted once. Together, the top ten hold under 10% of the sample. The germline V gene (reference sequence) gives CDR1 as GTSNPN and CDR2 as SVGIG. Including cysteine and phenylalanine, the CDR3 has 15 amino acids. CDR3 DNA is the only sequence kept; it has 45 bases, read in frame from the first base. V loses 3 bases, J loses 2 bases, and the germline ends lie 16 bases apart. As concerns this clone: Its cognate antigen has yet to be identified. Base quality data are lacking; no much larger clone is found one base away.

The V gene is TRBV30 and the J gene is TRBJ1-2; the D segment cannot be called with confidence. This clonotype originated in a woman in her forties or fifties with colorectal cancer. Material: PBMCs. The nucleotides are TGTGCCTGGAGGGGTATAGATGGGAAGAACTATGGCTACACCTTC. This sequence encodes CAWRGIDGKNYGYTF.